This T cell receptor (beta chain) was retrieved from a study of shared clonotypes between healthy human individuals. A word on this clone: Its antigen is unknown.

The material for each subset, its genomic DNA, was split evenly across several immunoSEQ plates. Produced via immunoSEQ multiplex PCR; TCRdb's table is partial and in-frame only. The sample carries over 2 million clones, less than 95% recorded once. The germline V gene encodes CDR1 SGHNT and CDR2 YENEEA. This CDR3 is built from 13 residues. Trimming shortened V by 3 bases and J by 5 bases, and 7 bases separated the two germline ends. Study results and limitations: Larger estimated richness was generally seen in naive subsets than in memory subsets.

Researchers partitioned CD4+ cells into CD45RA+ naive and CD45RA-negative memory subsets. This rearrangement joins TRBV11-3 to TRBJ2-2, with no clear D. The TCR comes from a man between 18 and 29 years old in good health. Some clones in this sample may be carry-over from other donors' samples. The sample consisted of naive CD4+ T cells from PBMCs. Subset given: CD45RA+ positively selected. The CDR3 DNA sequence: TGTGCCAGCAGCTTGTTAGGAACCGGGGAGCTGTTTTTT. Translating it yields CASSLLGTGELFF.